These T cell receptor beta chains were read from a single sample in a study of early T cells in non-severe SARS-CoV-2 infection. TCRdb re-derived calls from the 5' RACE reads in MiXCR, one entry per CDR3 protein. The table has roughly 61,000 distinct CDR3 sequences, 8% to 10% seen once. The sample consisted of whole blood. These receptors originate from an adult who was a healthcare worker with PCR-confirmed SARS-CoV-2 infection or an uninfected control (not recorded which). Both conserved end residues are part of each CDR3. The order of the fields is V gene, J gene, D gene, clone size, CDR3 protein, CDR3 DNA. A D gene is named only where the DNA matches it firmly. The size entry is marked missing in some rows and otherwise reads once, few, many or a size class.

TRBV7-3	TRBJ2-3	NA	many	CASSADRPGGGTDTQYF	TGTGCCAGCAGCGCGGACAGGCCCGGAGGGGGCACAGATACGCAGTATTTT
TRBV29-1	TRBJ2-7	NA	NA	CSVLRSGAYEQYF	TGCAGCGTGCTTCGGTCCGGGGCATACGAGCAGTACTTC
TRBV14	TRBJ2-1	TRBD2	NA	CASSQDSGLAGAYNEQFF	TGTGCCAGCAGCCAAGACAGCGGACTAGCGGGAGCCTACAATGAGCAGTTCTTC
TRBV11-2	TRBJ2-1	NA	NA	CASSPRVAGNEQFF	TGTGCCAGCAGCCCCAGGGTGGCGGGCAATGAGCAGTTCTTC
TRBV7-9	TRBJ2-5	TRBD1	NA	CASRGQSQETQYF	TGTGCCAGCAGGGGACAGTCCCAAGAGACCCAGTACTTC
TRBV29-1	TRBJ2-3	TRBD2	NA	CSASTSSVDTQYF	TGCAGCGCTTCGACTAGCTCGGTAGATACGCAGTATTTT
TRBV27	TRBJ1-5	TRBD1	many	CASATGDNQPQHF	TGTGCCTCGGCCACAGGGGACAATCAGCCCCAGCATTTT
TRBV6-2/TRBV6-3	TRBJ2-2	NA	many	CASSPQGLGGELFF	TGTGCCAGCAGTCCACAGGGATTGGGCGGGGAGCTGTTTTTT
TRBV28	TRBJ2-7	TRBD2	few	CASKLAGESYEQYF	TGTGCCAGCAAGCTAGCGGGAGAATCCTACGAGCAGTACTTC
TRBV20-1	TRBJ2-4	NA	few	CSARGASGEAKNIQYF	TGCAGTGCTAGAGGAGCGTCAGGGGAAGCCAAAAACATTCAGTACTTC
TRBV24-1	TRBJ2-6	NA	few	CATSDERPADSRNVLTF	TGTGCCACCAGTGATGAAAGACCTGCCGACAGTCGGAACGTCCTGACTTTC
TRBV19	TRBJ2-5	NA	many	CASSPTRRETQYF	TGTGCCAGTAGCCCGACACGACGAGAGACCCAGTACTTC
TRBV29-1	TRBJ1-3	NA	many	CSVVFSGNTIYF	TGCAGCGTCGTATTTAGTGGAAACACCATATATTTT
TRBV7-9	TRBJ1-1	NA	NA	CARSLQPKEAFF	TGTGCCAGAAGCTTACAACCAAAAGAAGCTTTCTTT
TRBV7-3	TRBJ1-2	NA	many	CASSPDPNYGYTF	TGTGCCAGCAGCCCTGACCCTAACTATGGCTACACCTTC
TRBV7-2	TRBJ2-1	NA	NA	CASSLAAWDYNEQFF	TGTGCCAGCAGCTTAGCGGCGTGGGACTACAATGAGCAGTTCTTC
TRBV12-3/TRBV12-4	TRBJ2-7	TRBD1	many	CASSHGQGAFGYEQYF	TGTGCCAGCAGCCACGGACAGGGGGCTTTCGGCTACGAGCAGTACTTC
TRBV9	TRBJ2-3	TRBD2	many	CASSAVGGTDTQYF	TGTGCCAGCAGTGCCGTGGGGGGGACAGATACGCAGTATTTT
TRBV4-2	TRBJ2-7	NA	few	CASSQGTGYEQYF	TGTGCCAGCAGCCAGGGGACGGGCTACGAGCAGTACTTC
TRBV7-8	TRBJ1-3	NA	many	CASTITTGVGNTIYF	TGTGCCAGCACCATCACAACGGGGGTTGGAAACACCATATATTTT
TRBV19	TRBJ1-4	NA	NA	CASSMGRDPNEKLFF	TGTGCCAGTAGTATGGGCAGGGATCCTAATGAAAAACTGTTTTTT
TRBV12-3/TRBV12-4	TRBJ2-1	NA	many	CASSLDTQRNEQFF	TGTGCCAGCAGTTTGGACACCCAGCGGAATGAGCAGTTCTTC
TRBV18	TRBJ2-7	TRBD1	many	CASSRGTGKDEQYF	TGTGCCAGCTCACGTGGGACAGGGAAAGACGAGCAGTACTTC
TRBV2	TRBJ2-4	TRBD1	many	CASSAGTGEAKNIQYF	TGTGCCAGCAGTGCCGGGACAGGGGAAGCCAAAAACATTCAGTACTTC
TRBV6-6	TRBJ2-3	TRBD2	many	CASSYELAGTTDTQYF	TGTGCCAGCAGTTACGAACTAGCGGGAACAACAGATACGCAGTATTTT
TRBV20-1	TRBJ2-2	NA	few	CSAIPALGGELFF	TGCAGTGCTATACCTGCTCTTGGCGGGGAGCTGTTTTTT
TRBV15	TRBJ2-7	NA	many	CATSSRLNRAGNEQYF	TGTGCCACCAGCAGCCGACTAAACAGGGCCGGGAACGAGCAGTACTTC
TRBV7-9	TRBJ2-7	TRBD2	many	CASSLTSGAPVEQYF	TGTGCCAGCAGTTTGACTAGCGGGGCTCCCGTCGAGCAGTACTTC
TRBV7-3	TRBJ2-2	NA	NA	CASSPTGNTGELFF	TGTGCCAGCAGCCCTACGGGGAACACCGGGGAGCTGTTTTTT
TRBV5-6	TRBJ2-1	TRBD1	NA	CASSGRDRGPFPSENEQFF	TGTGCCAGCAGCGGCCGGGACAGGGGGCCGTTCCCTAGCGAGAATGAGCAGTTCTTC
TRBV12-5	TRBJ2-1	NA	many	CASGPETTYNEQFF	TGTGCTAGTGGCCCCGAGACAACCTACAATGAGCAGTTCTTC
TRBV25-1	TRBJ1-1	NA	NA	CASSESGNTEAFF	TGTGCCAGCAGTGAATCGGGGAACACTGAAGCTTTCTTT
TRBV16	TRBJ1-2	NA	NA	CASSRLVGYTF	TGTGCCAGCTCCCGTCTTGTGGGCTACACCTTC
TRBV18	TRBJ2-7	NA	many	CASSLGSGTGEQYF	TGTGCCAGCTCCCTAGGGAGCGGGACAGGCGAGCAGTACTTC
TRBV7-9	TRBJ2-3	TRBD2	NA	CASSLALAGTTDTQYF	TGTGCCAGCAGCTTAGCACTAGCGGGAACCACAGATACGCAGTATTTT
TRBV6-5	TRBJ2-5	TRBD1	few	CASSPRRTGKQETQYF	TGTGCCAGCAGTCCCCGACGGACAGGAAAACAAGAGACCCAGTACTTC
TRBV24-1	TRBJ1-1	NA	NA	CATSAANTEAFF	TGTGCCACCAGTGCAGCGAACACTGAAGCTTTCTTT
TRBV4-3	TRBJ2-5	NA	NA	CASSHRRGQETQYF	TGCGCCAGCAGCCACCGGAGGGGGCAGGAGACCCAGTACTTC